The 14 T cell receptor beta chains below come from one sample, sequenced in a study of T cell responses to AZD1222 COVID-19 vaccine. Sequencing used immunoSEQ multiplex PCR; TCRdb keeps in-frame clones, though not all of them. The table shows around 170,000 clones, with approximately 91% occurring only once. The material sequenced was peripheral blood, taken on day 0 of AZD1222 vaccination. The receptors here all came from an adult in good health.

The chain couples TRBV27 to TRBJ2-4, with 9 bases lining up with TRBD1. CDR1 is MNHEY and CDR2 is SMNVEV in the germline V gene (reference sequence). J lost 8 bases, V lost 1 base, and 12 bases had no gene match. CDR3 length: 17 amino acids. CDR3 in DNA: TGTGCCAGCAGTTTATATGGGACAGGGTCCACTCTGGACATTCAGTACTTC. This encodes CASSLYGTGSTLDIQYF.

The rearrangement joins TRBV27 to TRBJ1-5, with 8 nucleotides matching TRBD1. This CDR3 contains 15 residues. CDR1 is MNHEY, CDR2 SMNVEV, per germline (reference sequence). J gave up 3 bases and V 2 bases, and 3 bases lay outside the gene matches. This CDR3 is CASSLQGALNQPQHF. The CDR3, as DNA: TGTGCCAGCAGTTTACAGGGGGCCCTCAATCAGCCCCAGCATTTT.

CDR3 DNA: TGCGCCAGCAGCCTGACCGGACTAGCGGGAGCTCAAGAGACCCAGTACTTC. As protein: CASSLTGLAGAQETQYF. This rearrangement joins TRBV5-1 to TRBJ2-5; 13 nucleotides agree with TRBD2. Looked up from germline, CDR1 is SGHRS and CDR2 is YFSETQ. V dropped 4 bases and J dropped 2; count of bases not matched to a gene: 8. The CDR3 is made up of 17 amino acids. Supplemented by reference TRBV5-1 and TRBJ2-5, the full variable domain reads KAGVTQTPRYLIKTRGQQVTLSCSPISGHRSVSWYQQTPGQGLQFLFEYFSETQRNKGNFPGRFSGRQFSNSRSEMNVSTLELGDSALYLCASSLTGLAGAQETQYFGPGTRLLVL.

The rearrangement joins TRBV11-1 to TRBJ2-3; the D gene is possibly TRBD2 (6 bases). Trimming cost V 7 bases and J 1 base, with 15 bases left between them. Germline-derived CDR1 and CDR2 are SGHAT and FQDESV (reference sequence). CDR3 length equals 15 residues. For the CDR3, the DNA is TGTGCCAGCACCCGAACCGGAGGGGGCACAGATACGCAGTATTTT. Its protein is CASTRTGGGTDTQYF.

The rearrangement links TRBV10-3 to TRBJ1-2; no clear D gene. The V and J ends lost 8 bases and 7 bases respectively, with 8 bases between them. The CDR3 consists of 10 residues. CDR1 is ENHRY, CDR2 SYGVKD, per germline. The CDR3 sequence: CAIGQGGYTF. The CDR3 nucleotides are TGTGCCATCGGCCAAGGTGGCTACACCTTC.

The chain employs TRBV28 and TRBJ2-7, with no clear D. The germline V gene encodes CDR1 MDHEN and CDR2 SYDVKM. V lost 4 bases and J 5 bases, leaving 6 bases between the germline ends. The CDR3 contains 11 residues. CDR3 nucleotide sequence: TGTGCCAGCAGTTCCCCCCACGAGCAGTACTTC. This sequence encodes CASSSPHEQYF. The variable domain in full, with the rest retrieved from reference TRBV28 and TRBJ2-7, is DVKVTQSSRYLVKRTGEKVFLECVQDMDHENMFWYRQDPGLGLRLIYFSYDVKMKEKGDIPEGYSVSREKKERFSLILESASTNQTSMYLCASSSPHEQYFGPGTRLTVT.

The rearrangement uses TRBV7-9 and TRBJ1-2; D is unresolved. The CDR3 totals 18 residues. The germline gives CDR1 SEHNR, CDR2 FQNEAQ (reference sequence). V lost 2 bases to trimming and J lost 2 bases, with 21 bases between them. Here the CDR3 DNA reads TGTGCCAGCAGCTTATTGGTCGGCAGACTAACTCCAAACTATGGCTACACCTTC. Translation gives CASSLLVGRLTPNYGYTF.

J is TRBJ2-2 and V is TRBV4-3, with 7 bases that match TRBD1. Trimming removed 6 bases from V and 0 bases from J; junction bases left unmatched: 10. The CDR3 has 17 residues. From germline, CDR1 is LGHNA and CDR2 YSLEER. The CDR3 protein is CASSYRTGQTNTGELFF. The CDR3, as DNA: TGCGCCAGCAGTTACCGGACGGGACAGACGAACACCGGGGAGCTGTTTTTT.

The chain recombines TRBV2 with TRBJ1-5, with 7 bases that match TRBD1. V shed 4 bases and J 0 bases; nucleotides not matched to a gene: 12. CDR3 length: 18 residues. Germline V gives CDR1 SNHLY, CDR2 FYNNEI. Here the CDR3 DNA reads TGTGCCAGCAGTGCCGGACAGGAAGGCTCGTATAGCAATCAGCCCCAGCATTTT. Translation: CASSAGQEGSYSNQPQHF.

The V gene is TRBV6-5, the J gene TRBJ2-1; D gene unclear. Germline CDR1 is MNHEY and CDR2 is SVGAGI. The germline V and J ends were trimmed by 6 bases and 0 bases, with 12 bases remaining between them. CDR3 size: 15 residues. CDR3 protein: CASSLVPSSYNEQFF. CDR3 in DNA: TGTGCCAGCAGCCTAGTTCCTAGCTCCTACAATGAGCAGTTCTTC.

V gene TRBV27 combines with J gene TRBJ2-2, with D possibly being TRBD1 or TRBD2 (6 bases each). Germline CDR1 reads MNHEY; CDR2 reads SMNVEV (reference sequence). The CDR3 has 17 amino acids. V lost 1 base, J lost 3 bases, and 15 bases lay in between. CDR3 region: CASSLWFQGRYTGELFF. The DNA of the CDR3 is TGTGCCAGCAGTTTATGGTTCCAGGGGAGGTACACCGGGGAGCTGTTTTTT.

The rearrangement joins TRBV7-9 to TRBJ1-6; D perhaps matches TRBD1 (5 bases). CDR1 SEHNR and CDR2 FQNEAQ come from the germline V gene (reference sequence). The CDR3 is 13 amino acids. The V and J ends lost 1 base and 10 bases respectively, with 8 bases between them. The CDR3 DNA is TGTGCCAGCAGCTTAGGGGGCCAGTCACCCCTCCACTTT. Its protein product is CASSLGGQSPLHF.

This chain joins TRBV24-1 and TRBJ2-1, with TRBD2 identical over 8 bases. The CDR3 consists of 17 residues. CDR1 and CDR2 from the germline V gene are KGHDR and SFDVKD. V shed 1 base, J shed 5 bases, and the junction held 9 bases outside the gene matches. CDR3 DNA: TGTGCCACCAGTGATTTTAGCGGTGGGACTAGGGACAATGAGCAGTTCTTC. Residues: CATSDFSGGTRDNEQFF.

This chain links TRBV28 with TRBJ1-4; TRBD1 matches at 10 bases. There are 15 residues in the CDR3. The germline gives CDR1 MDHEN, CDR2 SYDVKM. Trimming at V came to 6 bases and at J to 6 bases, leaving 7 bases not matched to a gene. The CDR3 DNA is TGTGCCAGCAGGCTCTCGGGACAGGGGCATGAAAAACTGTTTTTT. Translating it yields CASRLSGQGHEKLFF.